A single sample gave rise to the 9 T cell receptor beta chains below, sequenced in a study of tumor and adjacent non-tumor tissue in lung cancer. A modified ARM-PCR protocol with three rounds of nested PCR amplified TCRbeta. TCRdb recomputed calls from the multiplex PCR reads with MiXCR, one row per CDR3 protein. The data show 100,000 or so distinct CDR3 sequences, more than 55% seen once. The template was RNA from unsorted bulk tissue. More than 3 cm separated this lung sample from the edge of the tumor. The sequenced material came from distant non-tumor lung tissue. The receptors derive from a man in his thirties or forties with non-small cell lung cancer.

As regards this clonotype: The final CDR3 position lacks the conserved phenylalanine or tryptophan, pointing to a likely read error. This CDR3 reads CTSSLGVGGYAYTL. CDR3 in DNA: TGTACCAGCAGTCTGGGAGTGGGGGGCTATGCCTACACCTTA. The genes are TRBV5-4 and TRBJ1-2; the D gene is possibly TRBD1 (6 bases). This CDR3 spans 14 amino acids. The germline CDR1 and CDR2 sequences are SGHNT and YYREEE (reference sequence).

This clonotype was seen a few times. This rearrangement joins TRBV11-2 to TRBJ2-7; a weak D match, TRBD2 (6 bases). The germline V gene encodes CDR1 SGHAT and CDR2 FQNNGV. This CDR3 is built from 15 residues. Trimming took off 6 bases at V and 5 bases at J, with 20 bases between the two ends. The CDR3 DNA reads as TGTGCCAGCAGTACCCCCGAGACTAGGTATCACGAGCAGTACTTC. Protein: CASSTPETRYHEQYF.

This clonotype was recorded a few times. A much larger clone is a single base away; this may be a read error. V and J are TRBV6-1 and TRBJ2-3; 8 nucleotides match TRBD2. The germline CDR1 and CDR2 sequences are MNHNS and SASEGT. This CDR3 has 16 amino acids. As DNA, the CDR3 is TGTGCCAGCAACGGGAGACTAGCGTCTAGCACAGATATGCAGTATTTT. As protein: CASNGRLASSTDMQYF.

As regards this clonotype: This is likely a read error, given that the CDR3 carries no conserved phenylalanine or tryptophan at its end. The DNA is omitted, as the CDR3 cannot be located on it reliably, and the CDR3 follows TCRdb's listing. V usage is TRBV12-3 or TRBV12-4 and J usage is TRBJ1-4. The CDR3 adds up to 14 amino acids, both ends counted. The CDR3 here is CASTKAGHNEKLLL.

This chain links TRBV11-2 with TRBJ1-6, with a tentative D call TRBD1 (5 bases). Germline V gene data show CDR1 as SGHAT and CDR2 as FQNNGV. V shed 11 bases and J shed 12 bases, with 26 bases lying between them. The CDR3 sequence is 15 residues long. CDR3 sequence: CADSLVGDSYLPLHF. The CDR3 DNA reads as TGTGCCGACAGCTTAGTGGGCGATAGCTATTTACCCCTCCACTTT.

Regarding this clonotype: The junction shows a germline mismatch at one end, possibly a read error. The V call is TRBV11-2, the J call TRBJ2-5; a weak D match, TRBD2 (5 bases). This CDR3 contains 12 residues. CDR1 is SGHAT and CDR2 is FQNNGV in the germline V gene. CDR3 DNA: TGTGCCGGCAGCCACGGGGTCGAGACCCTGTACTTC. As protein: CAGSHGVETLYF.

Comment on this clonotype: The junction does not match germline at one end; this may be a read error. CDR3 nucleotides: TGTGTCAGCAGCCTCACGGACAGGGGTCACAATCAGTACTTC. Protein product: CVSSLTDRGHNQYF. The chain employs TRBV11-2 and TRBJ2-4; TRBD1 agrees at 9 bases. Germline lookup yields CDR1 SGHAT and CDR2 FQNNGV. The CDR3 spans 14 residues.

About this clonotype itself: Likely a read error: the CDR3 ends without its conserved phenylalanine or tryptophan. The CDR3 sequence: CASSQVGQPQHY. The CDR3 DNA sequence: TGCGCCAGCAGCCAAGTTGGTCAGCCCCAGCATTAT. The rearrangement links TRBV4-2 to TRBJ1-5, with D uncertain. This CDR3 comprises 12 residues. Germline lookup yields CDR1 LGHNA and CDR2 YNFKEQ.

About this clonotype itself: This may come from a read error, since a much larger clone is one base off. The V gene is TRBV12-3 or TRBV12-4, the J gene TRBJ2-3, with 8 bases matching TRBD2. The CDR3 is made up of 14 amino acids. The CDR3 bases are TGTGCCAGCAGTGGGAGACTAGCGACAGATATGCAGTATTTT. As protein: CASSGRLATDMQYF.